The 6 T cell receptor beta chains reported below all come from one sample, sequenced in a study of OX40 agonist ivuxolimab in advanced cancers. Assay: immunoSEQ multiplex PCR; the TCRdb copy retains only in-frame clones and omits some. This table holds about 47,000 clones, around nine tenths found once. The input for sequencing was CD4+ or CD8+ T cells sorted from blood, taken in a trial of the OX40 agonist ivuxolimab. Receptors originate from an adult with an advanced solid tumor such as melanoma, head and neck, liver or kidney cancer.

In regard to this clone: Sequence at one end of the junction differs from germline and may be a read error. Other DNA variants within this sample encode the same CDR3. The V gene is TRBV7-9, the J gene TRBJ1-1; TRBD1 matches 9 bases. The germline V gene encodes CDR1 SEHNR and CDR2 FQNEAQ (reference sequence). The CDR3 sequence is 15 residues long. This CDR3 is CASRALQGAGAEAFF. CDR3 DNA: TGTGCCAGCAGGGCGTTACAGGGGGCAGGGGCTGAAGCTTTCTTC.

This clone was counted only a few times. The V call is TRBV5-4, the J call TRBJ2-5; the D gene is possibly TRBD2 (6 bases). Trimming shortened V by 1 base and J by 4 bases, and 14 bases separated the two germline ends. Per germline, CDR1 SGHNT and CDR2 YYREEE (reference sequence). This CDR3 is 15 amino acids long. The CDR3 nucleotides read TGTGCCAGCAGCTTGTTTAGCGGCACTGCAGAGACCCAGTACTTC. This sequence encodes CASSLFSGTAETQYF.

This clone was observed a single time. This chain uses TRBV7-2 with TRBJ1-5; D not resolved. The V gene's germline CDR1 is SGHTA and CDR2 FQGNSA. Trimming pared 2 bases from V and 5 bases from J, leaving 7 bases between. This CDR3 comprises 13 residues. CDR3 in DNA: TGTGCCAGCAGCTTAACGCGGGATCAGCCCCAGCATTTT. It specifies CASSLTRDQPQHF.

The J gene is TRBJ1-2, the V gene TRBV5-5; 11 positions match TRBD1. Per germline, CDR1 SGHKS and CDR2 YYEKEE (reference sequence). The junction had 5 bases not matched to a gene; V was cut back by 4 bases and J by 6 bases. The CDR3 has 14 amino acids. The CDR3 protein is CASSEDRGRDGYTF. CDR3 bases: TGTGCCAGCAGCGAGGACAGGGGGCGCGATGGCTACACCTTC.

A few counts support this clone. This chain connects TRBV28 to TRBJ1-4; a possible D gene is TRBD1 (6 bases). Trimming pared 4 bases from V and 3 bases from J, leaving 9 bases between. This CDR3 is 14 amino acids long. Germline CDR1 MDHEN, CDR2 SYDVKM. The CDR3 DNA follows: TGTGCCAGCAGTTCCAGGGGATCTAATGAAAAACTGTTTTTT. The encoded protein is CASSSRGSNEKLFF.

The chain recombines TRBV7-4 with TRBJ2-2, with D possibly matching TRBD2 (5 bases). The CDR3 extends over 17 amino acids. Trimming took off 6 bases at V and 3 bases at J, with 20 bases between the two ends. Looked up from germline, CDR1 is SGHVT and CDR2 is SQSDAQ. CDR3 amino acids: CASSSKNMQEDTGELFF. The CDR3 DNA follows: TGTGCCAGCAGTTCCAAAAATATGCAGGAGGACACCGGGGAGCTGTTTTTT.